One sample yielded the 24 T cell receptor beta chains listed below, sequenced in a study of T-cell reconstitution after alpha-beta-depleted transplantation in children. Using unique molecular identifiers, the investigators prepared the TCRbeta library. Using its own MiXCR run on the PCR reads, TCRdb lists one record per CDR3 protein. The table includes 440,000 or so distinct CDR3 sequences, about 40% detected once. The sample consisted of PBMCs, taken before TCRalphabeta/CD19-depleted stem cell transplant. Every receptor here comes from a girl aged 2-15 years with aplastic anemia, due to receive a stem cell transplant.

J is TRBJ1-1 and V is TRBV20-1, with 7 bases that match TRBD1. The CDR3 totals 17 residues. The J segment lost 5 bases and the V segment lost 6 bases, leaving 21 bases of the junction unmatched. Germline CDR1 reads DFQATT; CDR2 reads SNEGSKA (reference sequence). CDR3 in DNA: TGCAGTGCCTGGGGCCGGGTAGGGGGCGTTAGAGGGACTGAAGCTTTCTTT. It yields the protein CSAWGRVGGVRGTEAFF.

With regard to this clonotype: Sequence at one end of the junction differs from germline and may be a read error. The CDR3 region is CASSPMDRGLGGPEAFF. As DNA, the CDR3 is TGCGCTAGCAGCCCCATGGACAGGGGGCTGGGGGGCCCTGAAGCTTTCTTT. This sequence joins TRBV5-1 and TRBJ1-1; TRBD1 aligns across 11 bases. The CDR3 runs to 17 residues. Germline lookup yields CDR1 SGHRS and CDR2 YFSETQ.

The V gene is TRBV28, the J gene TRBJ2-5; 7 bases agree with TRBD2. Germline CDR1 is MDHEN and CDR2 is SYDVKM. The CDR3 is made up of 16 amino acids. Trimming cost V 5 bases and J 10 bases; bases outside gene matches: 19. This CDR3 is CASSGGETSSPGVQYF. CDR3 bases: TGTGCCAGCAGTGGTGGGGAGACTAGCAGCCCGGGGGTCCAGTACTTC. Together with reference TRBV28 and TRBJ2-5, the CDR3 gives the full variable domain: DVKVTQSSRYLVKRTGEKVFLECVQDMDHENMFWYRQDPGLGLRLIYFSYDVKMKEKGDIPEGYSVSREKKERFSLILESASTNQTSMYLCASSGGETSSPGVQYFGPGTRLLVL.

The chain carries TRBV5-1 and TRBJ2-1; TRBD1 agrees at 8 bases. The germline gives CDR1 SGHRS, CDR2 YFSETQ. V dropped 4 bases and J dropped 5; count of bases not matched to a gene: 8. The CDR3 has 15 residues. The CDR3 spells CASSMTGEPHNEQFF. CDR3 bases: TGCGCCAGCAGCATGACAGGGGAACCCCACAATGAGCAGTTCTTC.

This clonotype was detected ten times or more. The V call is TRBV7-2, the J call TRBJ2-7, with no clear D. This CDR3 is 15 amino acids long. The germline V and J ends were trimmed by 2 bases and 2 bases, with 13 bases remaining between them. Germline V lookup: CDR1 SGHTA, CDR2 FQGNSA. The CDR3: CASSLPSARTYEQYF. The DNA for the CDR3 is TGTGCCAGCAGCTTACCCAGCGCGAGAACCTACGAGCAGTACTTC.

The chain has TRBV12-5 and TRBJ2-2; TRBD1 matches at 8 bases. Germline V CDR1 and CDR2: LGHNT, FRNRAP. CDR3 size: 15 residues. After removal of 5 bases from V and 4 bases from J, the junction contained 6 bases not matched to a gene. CDR3 in DNA: TGTGCTAGTGGTCCCCAGGGGGCGAGCACCGGGGAGCTGTTTTTT. This codes for CASGPQGASTGELFF.

This clonotype was observed many times. J is TRBJ2-7 and V is TRBV7-2, with 13 bases matching TRBD2. Per the germline V gene, CDR1 is SGHTA and CDR2 is FQGNSA. J gave up 3 bases and V 5 bases, and 4 bases lay outside the gene matches. The CDR3 runs 15 residues. CDR3 nucleotides: TGTGCCAGCAGCCACGGACTAGCGGGAGTCTACGAGCAGTACTTC. Translated, it gives CASSHGLAGVYEQYF.

J is TRBJ2-1 and V is TRBV20-1, with TRBD2 matching 9 bases. The V gene end was trimmed by 6 bases and the J gene end by 9 bases; junction bases not matched to a gene: 12. This CDR3 has 14 residues. Germline lookup yields CDR1 DFQATT and CDR2 SNEGSKA (reference sequence). CDR3: CSAQRRGGASEQFF. Here the CDR3 DNA reads TGCAGTGCGCAGCGCCGCGGGGGGGCCTCTGAGCAGTTCTTC.

The table lists this clonotype with a few counts. The chain recombines TRBV27 with TRBJ1-1; D is possibly TRBD1 (5 bases). Looked up from germline, CDR1 is MNHEY and CDR2 is SMNVEV (reference sequence). The CDR3 is 16 amino acids. V was clipped by 3 bases and J by 3 bases, with 17 bases between them. CDR3 in amino acids: CASSFRQGRSYTEAFF. DNA of the CDR3: TGTGCCAGCAGTTTTCGGCAGGGTAGGTCGTACACTGAAGCTTTCTTT.

The chain couples TRBV20-1 to TRBJ1-5; 8 bases are shared with TRBD1. V was clipped by 0 bases and J by 4 bases; unmatched bases: 11. The CDR3 totals 17 residues. Germline CDR1 reads DFQATT; CDR2 reads SNEGSKA (reference sequence). The CDR3 bases are TGCAGTGCTAGAGATGGTTCTGACAGGGGCGTGAATCAGCCCCAGCATTTT. Protein sequence: CSARDGSDRGVNQPQHF.

J is TRBJ2-7 and V is TRBV3-1, with 7 bases matching TRBD2. Germline V gives CDR1 LGHDT, CDR2 YNNKEL (reference sequence). The CDR3 spans 16 residues. J gave up 3 bases and V 0 bases, and 8 bases lay outside the gene matches. The CDR3 spells CASSQEGLAGDYEQYF. CDR3 sequence (DNA): TGTGCCAGCAGCCAAGAAGGGTTGGCGGGAGACTACGAGCAGTACTTC.

CDR3 amino acids: CASSSQRLGPGELFF. As DNA, the CDR3 is TGCGCCAGCAGCTCGCAGAGGTTAGGACCCGGGGAGCTGTTTTTT. This rearrangement joins TRBV5-1 to TRBJ2-2, with D unclear. The length of the CDR3 is 15 residues. CDR1 SGHRS and CDR2 YFSETQ come from the germline V gene. V lost 3 bases, J lost 6 bases, and 15 bases lay in between.

This clonotype is a singleton in its sample. This sequence joins TRBV6-1 and TRBJ2-6, with 8 nucleotides matching TRBD1. The V segment lost 4 bases and the J segment 2 bases; nucleotides outside the gene matches: 7. The length of the CDR3 is 17 residues. CDR1 is MNHNS, CDR2 SASEGT, per germline. The CDR3 DNA reads as TGTGCCAGCAGTGCACGGGACAGGCGCGCTGGGGCCAACGTCCTGACTTTC. Its protein is CASSARDRRAGANVLTF.

The CDR3 protein is CASQTSGSASEQYF. The CDR3 coding sequence is TGTGCCAGCCAGACTAGCGGGAGTGCGAGCGAGCAGTACTTC. The chain employs TRBV6-2 or TRBV6-3 and TRBJ2-7; 12 bases are shared with TRBD2. The CDR3 covers 14 residues. CDR1 is MNHEY, CDR2 SVGEGT, per germline. V dropped 8 bases and J dropped 6; count of bases not matched to a gene: 8.

In its sample, this clonotype was seen many times. The J gene is TRBJ2-7, the V gene TRBV27, with 7 bases fitting TRBD1. Germline V gene sequence: CDR1 MNHEY, CDR2 SMNVEV (reference sequence). The CDR3 has 16 residues. With V trimmed by 0 bases and J by 0 bases, 5 bases remained unmatched. Here the CDR3 reads CASSLSSGGSSYEQYF. The DNA of the CDR3 is TGTGCCAGCAGTTTATCGTCAGGGGGTAGCTCCTACGAGCAGTACTTC.

This clonotype was seen only a few times. The V and J genes are TRBV20-1 and TRBJ2-3; a possible D gene is TRBD2 (6 bases). The germline V and J ends were trimmed by 4 bases and 3 bases, with 14 bases remaining between them. Germline V gene lookup returns CDR1 DFQATT and CDR2 SNEGSKA (reference sequence). This CDR3 has 14 residues. The CDR3 bases are TGCAGTGCTAAGGCGGGGCCAGGGACAGATACGCAGTATTTT. Translating gives CSAKAGPGTDTQYF.

This clonotype was counted between two and nine times. This chain uses TRBV6-2 or TRBV6-3 with TRBJ1-1; maybe TRBD1 (5 bases). This CDR3 region has 14 residues. The germline V gene has CDR1 MNHEY and CDR2 SVGEGT. Trimming stripped 5 bases from V and 8 bases from J, with 18 bases between. Here the CDR3 DNA reads TGTGCCAGCAGTCTTCTCGGGACCTACATAGAAGCTTTCTTT. Its protein is CASSLLGTYIEAFF.

This clonotype was detected a few times. CDR3 residues: CASRERGQGAKGYTF. Here the CDR3 DNA reads TGTGCCAGCAGAGAACGAGGACAGGGGGCTAAGGGCTACACCTTC. The chain is built from TRBV12-3 or TRBV12-4 and TRBJ1-2; 11 bases map to TRBD1. The CDR3 runs to 15 residues. Trimming removed 6 bases from V and 8 bases from J; junction bases left unmatched: 11.

V is TRBV4-1 and J is TRBJ2-5, with TRBD1 identical over 7 bases. Germline loops: CDR1 MGHRA, CDR2 YSYEKL. With V trimmed by 11 bases and J by 12 bases, 9 bases remained unmatched. This CDR3 region has 10 residues. For the CDR3, the DNA is TGCGCCGCTACATCCGGGACAGAGTACTTC. As protein: CAATSGTEYF.

The chain couples TRBV5-6 to TRBJ1-1; D may be TRBD1 (6 bases). The CDR3 spans 15 residues. Germline CDR1 and CDR2: SGHDT and YYEEEE. V lost 0 bases and J 1 base, leaving 10 bases between the germline ends. The CDR3 sequence: CASSLGPGQNTEAFF. In nucleotides, the CDR3 is TGTGCCAGCAGCTTGGGTCCGGGACAGAACACTGAAGCTTTCTTT.

The chain combines TRBV6-5 with TRBJ2-2; no definite D call. CDR1 MNHEY and CDR2 SVGAGI come from the germline V gene. V shed 1 base and J shed 5 bases, with 14 bases lying between them. The CDR3 consists of 16 residues. CDR3: CASSYLSPARTGELFF. CDR3 nucleotide sequence: TGTGCCAGCAGTTACTTGAGTCCGGCGCGGACCGGGGAGCTGTTTTTT.

This clonotype was counted once. This sequence joins TRBV7-9 and TRBJ1-1, with 7 bases lining up with TRBD1. This CDR3 has 15 residues. Looked up from germline, CDR1 is SEHNR and CDR2 is FQNEAQ (reference sequence). The V segment lost 5 bases and the J segment 4 bases; nucleotides outside the gene matches: 10. The CDR3: CASSPSTGLATEAFF. In DNA, the CDR3 is TGTGCCAGCAGCCCCTCGACAGGGCTCGCCACTGAAGCTTTCTTT.

V usage is TRBV20-1 and J usage is TRBJ2-5; TRBD2 matches at 10 bases. This CDR3 contains 14 residues. J gave up 4 bases and V 3 bases, and 5 bases lay outside the gene matches. Germline CDR1 reads DFQATT; CDR2 reads SNEGSKA (reference sequence). The chain's CDR3 is CSASLAGVVETQYF. The CDR3 bases are TGCAGTGCTAGTCTAGCGGGAGTGGTAGAGACCCAGTACTTC.

This chain uses TRBV4-2 with TRBJ2-7, with a weak D call TRBD2 (5 bases). This CDR3 contains 18 residues. V lost 4 bases to trimming and J lost 3 bases, with 25 bases between them. Germline loops: CDR1 LGHNA, CDR2 YNFKEQ. The chain's CDR3 is CASSPHPWEISGIYEQYF. CDR3 sequence (DNA): TGTGCCAGCAGCCCCCACCCGTGGGAGATCTCGGGGATCTACGAGCAGTACTTC.